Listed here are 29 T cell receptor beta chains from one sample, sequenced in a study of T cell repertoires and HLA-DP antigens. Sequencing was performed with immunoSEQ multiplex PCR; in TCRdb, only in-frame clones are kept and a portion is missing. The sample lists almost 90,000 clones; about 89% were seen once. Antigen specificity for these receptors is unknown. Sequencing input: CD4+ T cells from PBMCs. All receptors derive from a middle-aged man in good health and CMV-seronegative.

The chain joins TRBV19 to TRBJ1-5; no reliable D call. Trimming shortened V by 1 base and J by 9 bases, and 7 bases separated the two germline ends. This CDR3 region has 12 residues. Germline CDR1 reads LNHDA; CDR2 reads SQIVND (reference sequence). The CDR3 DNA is TGTGCCAGTAGTATAGGAACTTCGCCCCAGCATTTT. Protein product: CASSIGTSPQHF. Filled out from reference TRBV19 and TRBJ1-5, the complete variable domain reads DGGITQSPKYLFRKEGQNVTLSCEQNLNHDAMYWYRQDPGQGLRLIYYSQIVNDFQKGDIAEGYSVSREKKESFPLTVTSAQKNPTAFYLCASSIGTSPQHFGDGTRLSIL.

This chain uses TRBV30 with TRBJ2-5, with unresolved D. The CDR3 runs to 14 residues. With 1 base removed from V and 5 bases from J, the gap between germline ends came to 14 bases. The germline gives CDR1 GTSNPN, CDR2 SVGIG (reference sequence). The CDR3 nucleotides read TGTGCCTGGAGTGGATTAGCTATTATGGAGACCCAGTACTTC. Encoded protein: CAWSGLAIMETQYF. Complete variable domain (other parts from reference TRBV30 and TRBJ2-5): SQTIHQWPATLVQPVGSPLSLECTVEGTSNPNLYWYRQAAGRGLQLLFYSVGIGQISSEVPQNLSASRPQDRQFILSSKKLLLSDSGFYLCAWSGLAIMETQYFGPGTRLLVL.

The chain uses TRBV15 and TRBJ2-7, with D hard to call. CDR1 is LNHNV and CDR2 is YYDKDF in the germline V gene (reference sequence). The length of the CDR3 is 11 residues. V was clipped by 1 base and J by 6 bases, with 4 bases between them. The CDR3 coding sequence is TGTGCCACCAGCAGAGTAGGCGAGCAGTACTTC. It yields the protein CATSRVGEQYF. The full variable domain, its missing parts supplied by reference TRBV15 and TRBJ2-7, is DAMVIQNPRYQVTQFGKPVTLSCSQTLNHNVMYWYQQKSSQAPKLLFHYYDKDFNNEADTPDNFQSRRPNTSFCFLDIRSPGLGDTAMYLCATSRVGEQYFGPGTRLTVT.

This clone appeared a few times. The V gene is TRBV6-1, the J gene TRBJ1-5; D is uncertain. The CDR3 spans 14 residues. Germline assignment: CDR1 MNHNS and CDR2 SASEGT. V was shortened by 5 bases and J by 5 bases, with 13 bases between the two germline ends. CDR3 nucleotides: TGTGCCAGCAGTATCGACGGATCCTATCAGCCCCAGCATTTT. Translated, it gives CASSIDGSYQPQHF.

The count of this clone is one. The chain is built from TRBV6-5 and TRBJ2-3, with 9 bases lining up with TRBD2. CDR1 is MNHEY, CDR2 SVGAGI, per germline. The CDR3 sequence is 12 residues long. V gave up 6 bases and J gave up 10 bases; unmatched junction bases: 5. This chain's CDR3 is CASSQGLAAQYF. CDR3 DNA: TGTGCCAGCAGCCAGGGACTAGCTGCGCAGTATTTT.

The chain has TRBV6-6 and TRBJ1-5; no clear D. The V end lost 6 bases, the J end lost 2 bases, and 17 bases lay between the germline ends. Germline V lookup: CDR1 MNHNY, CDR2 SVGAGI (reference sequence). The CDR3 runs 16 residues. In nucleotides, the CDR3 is TGTGCCAGCAGCCTAGCCGGAGGAATTGGCAATCAGCCCCAGCATTTT. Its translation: CASSLAGGIGNQPQHF.

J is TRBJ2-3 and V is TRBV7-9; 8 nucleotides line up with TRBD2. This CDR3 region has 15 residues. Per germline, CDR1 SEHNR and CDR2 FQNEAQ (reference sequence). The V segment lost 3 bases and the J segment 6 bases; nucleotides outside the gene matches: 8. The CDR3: CASSLGVAGLDTQYF. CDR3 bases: TGTGCCAGCAGCTTGGGGGTAGCGGGGCTTGATACGCAGTATTTT.

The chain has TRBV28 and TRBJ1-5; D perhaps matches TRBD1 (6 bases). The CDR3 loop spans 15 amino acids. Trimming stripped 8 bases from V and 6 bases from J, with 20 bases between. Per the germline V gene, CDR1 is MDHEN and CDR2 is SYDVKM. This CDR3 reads CASRIPNRVGQPQHF. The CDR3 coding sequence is TGTGCCAGCCGAATACCGAACAGGGTCGGTCAGCCCCAGCATTTT.

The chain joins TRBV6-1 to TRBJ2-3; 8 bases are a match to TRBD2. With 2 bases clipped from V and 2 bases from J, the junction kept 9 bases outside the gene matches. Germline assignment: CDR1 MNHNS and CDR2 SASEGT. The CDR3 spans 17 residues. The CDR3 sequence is CASSELVGGGITDTQYF. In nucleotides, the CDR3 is TGTGCCAGCAGTGAACTGGTCGGCGGGGGGATCACAGATACGCAGTATTTT.

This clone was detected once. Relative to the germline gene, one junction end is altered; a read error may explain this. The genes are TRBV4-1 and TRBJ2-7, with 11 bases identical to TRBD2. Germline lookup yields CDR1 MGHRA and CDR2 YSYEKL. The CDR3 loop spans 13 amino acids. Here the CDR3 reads CASSYDPTSGIIF. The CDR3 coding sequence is TGCGCCAGCAGCTACGACCCGACTAGCGGGATCATCTTC.

The DNA for the CDR3 is TGTGCCAGCAGCCCCGAGACAGGTTCAACCTACGAGCAGTACTTC. Its protein is CASSPETGSTYEQYF. The chain couples TRBV7-6 to TRBJ2-7; TRBD1 is a possible D gene (6 bases). Trimming stripped 5 bases from V and 2 bases from J, with 16 bases between. The length of the CDR3 is 15 residues. Germline assignment: CDR1 SGHVS and CDR2 FNYEAQ.

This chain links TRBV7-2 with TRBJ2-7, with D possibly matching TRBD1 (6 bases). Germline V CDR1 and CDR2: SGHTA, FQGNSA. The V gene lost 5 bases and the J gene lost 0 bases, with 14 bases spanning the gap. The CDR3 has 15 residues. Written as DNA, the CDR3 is TGTGCCAGCAGCCAAGGACAGTTAAGCTCCTACGAGCAGTACTTC. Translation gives CASSQGQLSSYEQYF. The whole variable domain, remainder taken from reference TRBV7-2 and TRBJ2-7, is GAGVSQSPSNKVTEKGKDVELRCDPISGHTALYWYRQSLGQGLEFLIYFQGNSAPDKSGLPSDRFSAERTGGSVSTLTIQRTQQEDSAVYLCASSQGQLSSYEQYFGPGTRLTVT.

CDR3 nucleotide sequence: TGTGCCAGCAGCTTTGGAAGGCTCTCCGAGCAGTACTTC. It yields the protein CASSFGRLSEQYF. V usage is TRBV13 and J usage is TRBJ2-7; D is undetermined. V lost 3 bases and J lost 6, with 12 bases in between. Per germline, CDR1 PRHDT and CDR2 FYEKMQ (reference sequence). The CDR3 spans 13 residues. The whole variable domain, filled in from reference TRBV13 and TRBJ2-7, reads AAGVIQSPRHLIKEKRETATLKCYPIPRHDTVYWYQQGPGQDPQFLISFYEKMQSDKGSIPDRFSAQQFSDYHSELNMSSLELGDSALYFCASSFGRLSEQYFGPGTRLTVT.

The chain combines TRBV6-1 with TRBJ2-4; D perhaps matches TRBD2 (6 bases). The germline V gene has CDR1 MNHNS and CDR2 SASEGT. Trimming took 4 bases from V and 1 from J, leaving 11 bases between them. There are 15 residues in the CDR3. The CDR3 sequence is CASSARGTAKNIQYF. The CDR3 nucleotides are TGTGCCAGCAGTGCCCGCGGGACCGCCAAAAACATTCAGTACTTC.

DNA of the CDR3: TGCGCCAGCAGCTTGGACAGGAACACCGGGGAGCTGTTTTTT. Encoded protein: CASSLDRNTGELFF. The chain uses TRBV5-1 and TRBJ2-2; D uncertain. This CDR3 contains 14 residues. Trimming pared 0 bases from V and 1 base from J, leaving 4 bases between. The V gene's germline CDR1 is SGHRS and CDR2 YFSETQ. The full variable domain, completed using reference TRBV5-1 and TRBJ2-2, is KAGVTQTPRYLIKTRGQQVTLSCSPISGHRSVSWYQQTPGQGLQFLFEYFSETQRNKGNFPGRFSGRQFSNSRSEMNVSTLELGDSALYLCASSLDRNTGELFFGEGSRLTVL.

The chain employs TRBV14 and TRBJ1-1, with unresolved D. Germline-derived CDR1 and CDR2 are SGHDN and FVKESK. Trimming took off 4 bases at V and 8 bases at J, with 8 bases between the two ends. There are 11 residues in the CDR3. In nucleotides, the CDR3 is TGTGCCAGCAGCCCCGGGTTGGAAGCTTTCTTT. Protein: CASSPGLEAFF.

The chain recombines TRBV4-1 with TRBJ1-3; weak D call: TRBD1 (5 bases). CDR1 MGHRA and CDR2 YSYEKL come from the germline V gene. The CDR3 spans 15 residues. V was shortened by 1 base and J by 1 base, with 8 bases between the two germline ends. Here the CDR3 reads CASSQVGGSGNTIYF. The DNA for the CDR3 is TGCGCCAGCAGCCAAGTTGGGGGATCTGGAAACACCATATATTTT.

CDR3 in amino acids: CASSSLITGELFF. The CDR3 region has the DNA TGTGCCAGCAGCTCGCTGATAACCGGGGAGCTGTTTTTT. This chain links TRBV5-4 with TRBJ2-2; D call uncertain. The CDR3 has 13 residues. The germline V and J ends were trimmed by 3 bases and 5 bases, with 8 bases remaining between them. Germline CDR1 reads SGHNT; CDR2 reads YYREEE (reference sequence).

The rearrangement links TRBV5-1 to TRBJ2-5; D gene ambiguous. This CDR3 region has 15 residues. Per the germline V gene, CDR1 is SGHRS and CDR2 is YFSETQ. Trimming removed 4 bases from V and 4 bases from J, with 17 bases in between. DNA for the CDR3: TGCGCCAGCAGCCCGGCCTTCGGACGCACAGAGACCCAGTACTTC. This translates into CASSPAFGRTETQYF.

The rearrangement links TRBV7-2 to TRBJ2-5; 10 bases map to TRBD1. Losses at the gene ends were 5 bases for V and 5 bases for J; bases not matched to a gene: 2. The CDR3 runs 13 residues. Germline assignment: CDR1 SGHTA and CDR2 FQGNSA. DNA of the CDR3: TGTGCCAGCAGCCGGGACAGGGGTGAGACCCAGTACTTC. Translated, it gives CASSRDRGETQYF.

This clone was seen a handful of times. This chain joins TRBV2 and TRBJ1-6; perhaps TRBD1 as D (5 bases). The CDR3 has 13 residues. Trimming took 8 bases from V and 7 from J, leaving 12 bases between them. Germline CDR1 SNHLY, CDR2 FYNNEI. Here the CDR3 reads CASHRGRNSPLHF. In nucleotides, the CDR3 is TGTGCCAGCCACCGGGGGAGGAATTCACCCCTCCACTTT.

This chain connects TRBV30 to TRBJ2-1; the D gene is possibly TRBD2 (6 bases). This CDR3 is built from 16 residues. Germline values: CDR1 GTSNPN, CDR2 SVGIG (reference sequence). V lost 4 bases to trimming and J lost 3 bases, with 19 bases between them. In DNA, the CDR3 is TGTGCCTGGACTCCTCGGGGGATTTTGGTCTACAATGAGCAGTTCTTC. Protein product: CAWTPRGILVYNEQFF.

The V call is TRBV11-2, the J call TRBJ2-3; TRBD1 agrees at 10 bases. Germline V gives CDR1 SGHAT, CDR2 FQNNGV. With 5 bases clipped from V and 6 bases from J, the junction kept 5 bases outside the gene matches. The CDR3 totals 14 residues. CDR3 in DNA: TGTGCCAGCAGCCTCGACAGGGGGCTGGATACGCAGTATTTT. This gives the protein CASSLDRGLDTQYF.

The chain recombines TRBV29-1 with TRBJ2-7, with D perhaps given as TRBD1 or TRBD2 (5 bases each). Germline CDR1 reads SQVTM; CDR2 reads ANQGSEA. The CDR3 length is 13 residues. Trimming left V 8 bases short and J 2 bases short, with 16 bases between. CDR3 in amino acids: CSRGDGKTYEQYF. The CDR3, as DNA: TGCAGCCGAGGGGACGGCAAGACCTACGAGCAGTACTTC.

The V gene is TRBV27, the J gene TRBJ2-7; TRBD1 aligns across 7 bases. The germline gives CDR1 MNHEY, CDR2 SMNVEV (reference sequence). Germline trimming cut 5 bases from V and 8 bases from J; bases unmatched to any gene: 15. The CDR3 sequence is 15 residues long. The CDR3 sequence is CASSISGTAISQQYF. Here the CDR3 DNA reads TGTGCCAGCAGTATTTCCGGGACAGCCATCTCCCAGCAGTACTTC.

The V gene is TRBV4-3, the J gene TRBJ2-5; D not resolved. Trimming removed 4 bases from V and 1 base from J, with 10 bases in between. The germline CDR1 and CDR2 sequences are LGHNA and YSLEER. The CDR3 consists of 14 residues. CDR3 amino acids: CASSRSGGQETQYF. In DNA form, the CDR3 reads TGCGCCAGCAGCCGATCGGGCGGCCAAGAGACCCAGTACTTC.

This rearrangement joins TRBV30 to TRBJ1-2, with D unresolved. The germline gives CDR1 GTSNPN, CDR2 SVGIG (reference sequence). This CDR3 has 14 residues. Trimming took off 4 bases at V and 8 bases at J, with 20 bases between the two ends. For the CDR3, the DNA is TGTGCCTGGATCGGGGAGACCAAAACGGGGGGCTACACCTTC. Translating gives CAWIGETKTGGYTF.

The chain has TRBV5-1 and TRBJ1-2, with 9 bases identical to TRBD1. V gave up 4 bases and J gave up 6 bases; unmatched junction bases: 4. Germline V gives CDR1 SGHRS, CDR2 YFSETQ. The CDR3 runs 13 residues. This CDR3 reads CASSLTGGNGYTF. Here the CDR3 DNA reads TGCGCCAGCAGCCTAACAGGGGGCAATGGCTACACCTTC.

CDR3 nucleotide sequence: TGTGCCTGGAGTGATCAATCAGCCTACGAGCAGTACTTC. Translation: CAWSDQSAYEQYF. The chain recombines TRBV30 with TRBJ2-7, with D unresolved. This CDR3 has 13 residues. Trimming stripped 1 base from V and 2 bases from J, with 9 bases between. Germline CDR1 GTSNPN, CDR2 SVGIG (reference sequence).